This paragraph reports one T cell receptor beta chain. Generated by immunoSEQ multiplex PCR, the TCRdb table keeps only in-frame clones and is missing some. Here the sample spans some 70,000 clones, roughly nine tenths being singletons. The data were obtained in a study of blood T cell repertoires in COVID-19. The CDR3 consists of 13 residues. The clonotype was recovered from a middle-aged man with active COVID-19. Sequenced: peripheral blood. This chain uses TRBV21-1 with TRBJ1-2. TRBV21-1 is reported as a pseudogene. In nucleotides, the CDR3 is TGTGCCAGCAGCACTCCGGCGGGGGAAGGCTACACCTTC. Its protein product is CASSTPAGEGYTF.